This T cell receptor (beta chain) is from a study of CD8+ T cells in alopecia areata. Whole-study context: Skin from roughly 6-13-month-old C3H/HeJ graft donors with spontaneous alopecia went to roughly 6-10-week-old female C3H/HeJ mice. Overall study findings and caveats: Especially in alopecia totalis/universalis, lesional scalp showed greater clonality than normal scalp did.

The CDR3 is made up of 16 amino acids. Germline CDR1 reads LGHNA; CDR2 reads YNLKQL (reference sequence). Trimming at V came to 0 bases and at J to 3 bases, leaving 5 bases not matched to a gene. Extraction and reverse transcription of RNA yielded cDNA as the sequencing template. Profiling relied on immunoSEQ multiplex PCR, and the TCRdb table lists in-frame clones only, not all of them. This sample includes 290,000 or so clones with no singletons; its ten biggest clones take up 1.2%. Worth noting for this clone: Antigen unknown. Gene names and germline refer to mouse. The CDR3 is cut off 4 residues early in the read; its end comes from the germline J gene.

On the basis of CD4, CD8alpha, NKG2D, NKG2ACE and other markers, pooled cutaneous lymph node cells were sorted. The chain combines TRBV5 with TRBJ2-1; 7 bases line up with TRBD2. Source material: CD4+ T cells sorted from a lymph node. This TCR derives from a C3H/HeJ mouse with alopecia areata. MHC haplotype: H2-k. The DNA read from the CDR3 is TGTGCCAGCAGCCAAGATCGTCCTGGGGGCTATGCT. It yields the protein CASSQDRPGGYA. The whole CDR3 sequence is CASSQDRPGGYAEQFF.